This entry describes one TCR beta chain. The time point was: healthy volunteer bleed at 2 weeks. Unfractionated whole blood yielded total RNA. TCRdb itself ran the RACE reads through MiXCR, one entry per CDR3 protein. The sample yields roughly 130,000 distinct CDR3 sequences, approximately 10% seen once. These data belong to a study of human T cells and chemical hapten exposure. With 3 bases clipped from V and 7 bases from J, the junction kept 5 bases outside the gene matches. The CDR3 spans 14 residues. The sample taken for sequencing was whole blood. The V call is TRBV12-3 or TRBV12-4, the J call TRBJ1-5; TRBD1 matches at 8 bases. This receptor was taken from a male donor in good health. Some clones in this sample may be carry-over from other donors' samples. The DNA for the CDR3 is TGTGCCAGCAGTTTGGGGACAGGAGACCAGCCCCAGCATTTT. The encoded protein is CASSLGTGDQPQHF.